A selection of T cell receptor beta chains follows, all from one sample in a study of Ad26.COV2.S vaccination and SARS-CoV-2 variants. Clones were sequenced by immunoSEQ multiplex PCR, and TCRdb holds only the in-frame ones, with some missing. The data show about 480,000 clones, approximately 90% seen once. The sample here was peripheral blood, taken in a trial of Ad26.COV2.S vaccine versus placebo. Every receptor here comes from a person aged 18-60 years who received the Ad26.COV2.S COVID-19 vaccine or a placebo. CDR3s include the opening cysteine and the closing phenylalanine or tryptophan. The order of the fields is CDR3 length, D gene, V gene, J gene, clone size, CDR3 protein, CDR3 DNA. A D gene is named only where the DNA matches it firmly. Clone size is given for some rows only: seen once, a few or many times, or a class if the clone is expanded.

13,NA,TRBV11-2,TRBJ1-1,once,CASSLAPNTEAFF,TGTGCCAGCAGCCTGGCCCCGAACACTGAAGCTTTCTTT
17,TRBD1,TRBV30,TRBJ1-6,NA,CAWSADRGTSYNSPLHF,TGTGCCTGGAGCGCCGACAGGGGGACGTCCTATAATTCACCCCTCCACTTT
16,TRBD1,TRBV7-9,TRBJ1-1,once,CASSLDSGGRNTEAFF,TGTGCCAGCAGCTTAGACTCAGGGGGACGGAACACTGAAGCTTTCTTT
17,TRBD2,TRBV6-2/TRBV6-3,TRBJ2-1,NA,CASSNWDRTSRGNEQFF,TGTGCCAGCAGTAACTGGGATAGGACTAGCAGAGGTAATGAGCAGTTCTTC
13,NA,TRBV4-3,TRBJ2-7,NA,CASSQEQGYEQYF,TGCGCCAGCAGCCAAGAACAGGGCTACGAGCAGTACTTC
13,NA,TRBV5-1,TRBJ2-7,NA,CASSVDKSYEQYF,TGCGCCAGCAGCGTAGACAAGTCCTACGAGCAGTACTTC
14,TRBD1,TRBV2,TRBJ1-5,once,CASSRQGASQPQHF,TGTGCCAGCAGTCGACAGGGGGCCAGCCAGCCCCAGCATTTT
16,TRBD2,TRBV27,TRBJ2-5,NA,CASSFSAGVPQETQYF,TGTGCCAGCAGTTTTAGTGCGGGAGTACCTCAAGAGACCCAGTACTTC
13,NA,TRBV7-2,TRBJ2-1,NA,CASSEPAFNEQFF,TGTGCCAGCAGCGAACCGGCCTTCAATGAGCAGTTCTTC
16,TRBD1,TRBV7-9,TRBJ2-1,NA,CASSPKNGTDYNEQFF,TGTGCCAGCAGCCCAAAAAACGGGACAGACTACAATGAGCAGTTCTTC
14,TRBD1,TRBV18,TRBJ1-1,NA,CASSQTGNEISAFF,TGTGCCAGCTCCCAGACAGGGAACGAAATATCAGCTTTCTTT
13,NA,TRBV9,TRBJ2-3,NA,CASSVGTPDTQYF,TGTGCCAGCAGCGTAGGTACTCCGGATACGCAGTATTTT
15,NA,TRBV28,TRBJ2-5,NA,CASSFLSGGRETQYF,TGTGCCAGCAGTTTTCTTTCGGGGGGCCGGGAGACCCAGTACTTC
13,NA,TRBV5-8,TRBJ2-7,once,CASSGLISYEQYF,TGTGCCAGCAGCGGTTTGATCTCCTACGAGCAGTACTTC
14,NA,TRBV15,TRBJ1-3,NA,CAISTGSSGNTIYF,TGTGCCATCTCCACCGGGTCCTCTGGAAACACCATATATTTT
13,NA,TRBV28,TRBJ2-7,once,CASSLGPFGEQYF,TGTGCCAGCAGTTTAGGTCCCTTTGGAGAGCAGTACTTC
13,NA,TRBV10-2,TRBJ1-6,NA,CASSDRGDSPLHF,TGCGCCAGCAGTGACCGAGGAGATTCACCCCTCCACTTT
15,NA,TRBV4-3,TRBJ2-7,NA,CASSQEGGSFYEQYF,TGCGCCAGCAGCCAAGAAGGAGGATCATTCTACGAGCAGTACTTC
17,NA,TRBV9,TRBJ2-1,NA,CASSVSSIPTSYNEQFF,TGTGCCAGCAGCGTAAGCTCTATTCCCACTTCCTACAATGAGCAGTTCTTC
14,TRBD1,TRBV2,TRBJ1-3,NA,CASSVDRVGNTIYF,TGTGCCAGCAGTGTAGACAGGGTTGGAAACACCATATATTTT
14,TRBD2,TRBV7-2,TRBJ2-5,NA,CASSPGRVQETQYF,TGTGCCAGCAGCCCCGGGAGGGTCCAAGAGACCCAGTACTTC
14,TRBD1,TRBV28,TRBJ1-3,NA,CASSRDSEGNTIYF,TGTGCCAGCAGTAGGGACAGTGAGGGAAACACCATATATTTT
15,NA,TRBV4-2,TRBJ2-4,NA,CASSQVGEAKNIQYF,TGTGCCAGCAGCCAAGTGGGAGAGGCCAAAAACATTCAGTACTTC
15,TRBD1,TRBV5-1,TRBJ1-6,many,CASSRDRDFNSPLHF,TGCGCCAGCAGCAGAGACAGGGACTTTAATTCACCCCTCCACTTT
12,NA,TRBV30,TRBJ1-2,few,CAWVDRDYGYTF,TGTGCCTGGGTTGACAGAGACTATGGCTACACCTTC
12,NA,TRBV2,TRBJ2-7,NA,CASSEGVYEQYF,TGTGCCAGCAGTGAGGGGGTGTACGAGCAGTACTTC
13,TRBD1,TRBV6-6,TRBJ2-3,NA,CASRDRAADTQYF,TGTGCCAGCAGAGACAGGGCTGCGGATACGCAGTATTTT
14,NA,TRBV6-5,TRBJ2-1,NA,CASTAASAYNEQFF,TGTGCCAGCACGGCCGCGTCAGCCTACAATGAGCAGTTCTTC
14,NA,TRBV6-5,TRBJ1-2,NA,CASRQGLVGYGYTF,TGTGCCAGCCGTCAGGGGTTAGTGGGCTATGGCTACACCTTC
14,TRBD1,TRBV3-1/TRBV3-2,TRBJ2-1,NA,CASSQRRGLREQFF,TGTGCCAGCAGCCAACGCAGGGGGCTCCGGGAGCAGTTCTTC
15,NA,TRBV5-4,TRBJ2-3,NA,CASSLLGGSTDTQYF,TGTGCCAGCAGCTTGCTGGGGGGAAGCACAGATACGCAGTATTTT
16,NA,TRBV19,TRBJ1-2,NA,CASLVRRQRLNYGYTF,TGTGCCAGCCTCGTTAGACGACAGCGTCTAAACTATGGCTACACCTTC
14,NA,TRBV6-4,TRBJ2-7,NA,CASTRSSSSYEQYF,TGTGCCAGCACCCGAAGTTCGAGTAGCTACGAGCAGTACTTC